This T cell receptor (beta chain) emerged from a study of cytomegalovirus exposure and HLA in healthy donors (dated by TCRdb to about 2017). With regard to the full study: An earlier analysis of fewer than 750 of the donors reported about 260 Gb of sequence data and 117 million unique TCR beta sequences obtained from about 179 million T cells. Roughly 300 gigabases of sequencing data and tens of millions of unique TCR sequences made up an early release that covered about 640 HLA-typed donors. Of the 398 genotyped donors, less than 85% were placed in the genetic ancestry cluster associated with self-reported Caucasian donors. The study was designed to test whether signatures of past pathogen exposure could be identified by cataloging public T cell receptors. The T cell repertoires of 670 or so subjects were profiled by immunosequencing and related to cytomegalovirus serostatus. Besides the first cohort of 550 to 750 subjects, a separate validation cohort made up of roughly 120 different subjects was used. The study combined high-throughput TCR immunosequencing, statistical association of individual TCRs with disease status, and machine learning to predict cytomegalovirus infection status. In a later analysis, previously published TCR beta repertoires from 550 to 750 donors were re-analyzed and high-resolution HLA genotyping was added so that TCR occurrence patterns could be studied. Rather than drawing on any new phenotypic data, the later analysis identified candidate immune exposures from TCR beta sequences and the way those sequences occurred across donors. To decide whether each TCR beta V gene segment behaved as functional or pseudogenic, an earlier analysis of some 580 of the donors relied on high-throughput TCR beta sequencing. Alongside the repertoire data, information on donor age, sex, ethnicity and CMV serostatus was compiled. A later genetic analysis used genome-wide SNP genotypes for about 60% of the roughly 670 donors, treating that subset as a discovery cohort. Every repertoire in the discovery cohort had been generated on one and the same sequencing platform. Both class I and class II loci were covered by HLA typing, at four-digit resolution. The number of donors typed differed by locus, with 629-630 for A, B, C, DRB1 and DQB1, around 500 for DQA1, 606 for DPA1, and over 400 for DPB1. Because of strong linkage in the cohort, 4 to 6 DR-DQ haplotypes were treated as single units for association and clustering. Across 300 to 400 genotyped donors of the cohort, an average of roughly 250,000 unique TCR beta nucleotide sequences per donor were sequenced, and around 20% of those sequences were non-productive.

Library preparation used the immunoSEQ multiplex PCR assay. The multiplex PCR relied on a mix of 60 forward primers for TCR Vbeta segments and 13 reverse primers for TCR Jbeta segments. Amplification of the CDR3 region of rearranged TCR beta genes was performed with a multiplex PCR assay on genomic DNA. Amplified TCR beta libraries were sequenced as 87-base-pair reads on the Illumina HiSeq System. The original methods were these. A later analysis counted about 80 million unique TCR beta chains across the 700 or so repertoires, and some 11 million of these chains were shared by at least two donors. A nearest-neighbor algorithm error-corrected the raw reads and collapsed the reads into unique sequences, merging closely related sequences to remove PCR and sequencing errors. To assign V, D and J gene segments, CDR3 sequences were aligned to IMGT reference sequences. Each retained sequence needed at least a six-nucleotide match to both a V gene segment and a J gene segment. Rearrangements were classified as productive when the CDR3 lacked stop codons and remained in frame with V and J, and all other rearrangements were classified as non-productive. Following IMGT convention, CDR3 was defined as the stretch from the second conserved V-encoded cysteine to the conserved J-encoded phenylalanine. Sequences without an unambiguous match to a single V gene segment were excluded from the earlier analysis of over 500 of the donors. An earlier analysis of fewer than 650 of the donors classified V segments as functional when productive rearrangements were above 56.7% and as segregating when the standard deviation between donors was above 5%. A statistical classification framework was built to diagnose cytomegalovirus status from the catalog of TCR beta chain sequences. In a later analysis, TCR nucleotide sequences were compared against IMGT/GENE-DB human TR gene sequences so that V and J genes could be assigned. Using the TCRdist pipeline, a later analysis assigned CDR3 sequences along with most-parsimonious VDJ recombination scenarios. In a later analysis, each TCR beta chain was defined by its CDR3 amino acid sequence together with its V-gene family, and reads lacking a unique V-gene family were excluded. As a way to deal with suspected cross-contamination and a sequencing artifact, a later analysis dropped 450 to 700 nucleotide sequences that were highly shared and had low generation probability. A later analysis calculated a clonal expansion index for each public chain from normalized within-repertoire ranks of inferred template counts. In a later analysis, generation probabilities were computed using a VDJ recombination model fitted to out-of-frame rearrangements, and the results were checked against IGoR. A later analysis scored TCR-TCR, TCR-HLA and TCR-CMV co-occurrence with hypergeometric tests, applying a repertoire-size bias correction to TCR pairs. False discovery rates were estimated in a later analysis by permuting HLA or CMV assignments 20 times. In a later analysis, co-occurring TCRs were grouped with DBSCAN, and TCRdist sequence similarity was added when clustering was performed within HLA-allele-positive subsets. Repertoires with fewer than 30,000 or more than 120,000 public chains, plus five repertoires with anomalous nucleotide sharing, were excluded from co-occurrence clustering. TCRdb carries this immuneACCESS record with in-frame sequences only. Its versions omit some clonotypes, under half of them owing to an unresolved V gene in the studies checked, with the rest unexplained. Clone size and V and J calls were adopted from that table, with D and trimming inferred from the DNA. Here the sample has 87,000 or so clones; 64% occur a single time. 3.2% of the sample comes from the top ten.

Overall results and qualifications from the work: In the study, around 150 TCR beta chains were listed as associated with cytomegalovirus. Across donors, most TCR sequences were observed very rarely, whereas some public TCRs were present in many individuals. It was suggested by the authors that the approach could potentially be generalized to other disease states and immunological phenotypes. In a later analysis, around 17,000 TCR beta sequences were associated with specific HLA alleles at a false discovery rate of 0.05. A later analysis reported that several top co-occurrence clusters appeared linked to parvovirus B19, influenza, CMV and Epstein-Barr virus. HLA typing was unavailable for some donors at each locus, so association tests used only the typed subset. The only immune exposure information available for the cohort was CMV serostatus. A later analysis found that HLA-associated TCR beta chains were more clonally expanded and had lower generation probabilities than equally common non-associated chains. Three of the identified cytomegalovirus-associated TCR beta chains were confirmed in vitro to be specific for cytomegalovirus antigens. Because counts were too low, 15 to 20 rarely observed V segments, including chromosome 9 orphons, were excluded from the earlier analysis of around 590 of the donors. Sequencing depth was assumed to be roughly uniform across donors in the presence/absence analyses, though that assumption may not hold. A further reported finding was that TCR beta sequences accurately predicted the HLA-A and HLA-B alleles for most subjects in the first cohort. A group of highly shared sequence variants was considered likely to be a technical artifact of the sequencing pipeline. In a later analysis, the rate of TCR association differed among HLA loci, with DRB1 alleles having the most associated TCRs and HLA-C alleles having the fewest. Because the 87-base-pair reads could not distinguish some IMGT-functional V segments, including TRBV6-2 and TRBV6-3, those segments were excluded. The classifier was reported to diagnose cytomegalovirus status with high specificity and sensitivity in both the original and validation cohorts. In this cohort, only TCR beta chains were sequenced, and detectable features were limited by the absence of alpha or paired-chain data. A later genetic analysis associated a missense DCLRE1C variant with V-gene and J-gene trimming of TCR beta chains, and an independent cohort replicated the association. An earlier analysis of around 500 of the donors showed that most TCR beta V segments appeared in productive rearrangements either about 87% or about 30% of the time, which broadly matched IMGT annotations. Assigning TCR associations to individual alleles was difficult when HLA alleles, especially DR and DQ, strongly co-occurred. In a later genetic analysis, fewer N-insertions in productive TCRs were reported among donors in an Asian-associated ancestry cluster than the approximately 710-donor mean. Correlated functional status among segregating V segments might reflect linkage disequilibrium, but an unknown experimental factor could not be ruled out. A later analysis found that most CMV-associated TCR beta chains appeared HLA-restricted, with HLA associations seemingly driven largely by CMV exposure.

In total, roughly 710 healthy bone marrow donors made up the cohort. At the time of sampling, all cohort members were nominally healthy, though unrecorded immune exposures were likely present. The donor was CMV seronegative and belonged to the group of several hundred seronegative cohort members. Every donor gave a peripheral blood sample, and the peripheral blood mononuclear cells from that sample were used for TCR beta sequencing. Genomic DNA extraction from the blood cell samples was performed with the Qiagen DNeasy Blood Extraction Kit. Points on this clone: Its binding antigen is unknown. There are no base qualities to consult, and no much larger clone falls within one base.

The junction carries 19 bases between V and J, which are trimmed by 10 bases and 1 base respectively. The CDR3 goes from the cysteine to the phenylalanine over 15 residues. Just the 45-base CDR3 DNA is kept, in frame starting at base 1. The sample consisted of PBMCs. The receptor comes from a man aged 60 to 75 in good health and CMV-seronegative. The chain links TRBV23-1 with TRBJ1-1; TRBD1 is perhaps the D gene, given 5 matching bases. Being an ORF, TRBV23-1 has a function that is uncertain. The DNA is as follows: TGCGCCAACCCCCTGGACCGGGACTGGAACACTGAAGCTTTCTTT. It translates as CANPLDRDWNTEAFF.